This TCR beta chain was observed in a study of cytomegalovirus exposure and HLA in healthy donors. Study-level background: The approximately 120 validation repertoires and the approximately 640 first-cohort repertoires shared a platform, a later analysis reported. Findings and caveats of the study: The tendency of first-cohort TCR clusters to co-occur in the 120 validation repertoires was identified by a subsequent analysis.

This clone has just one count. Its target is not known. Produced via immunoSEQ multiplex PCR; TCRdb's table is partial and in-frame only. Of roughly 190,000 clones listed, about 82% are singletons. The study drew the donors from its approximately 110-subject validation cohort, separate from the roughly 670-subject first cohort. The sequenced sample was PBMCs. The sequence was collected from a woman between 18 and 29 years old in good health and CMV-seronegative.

CDR3 sequence: CASSPHRGEAFF. The DNA for the CDR3 is TGCGCCAGCAGCCCCCATCGGGGTGAAGCTTTCTTT. V and J are TRBV5-1 and TRBJ1-1; D call uncertain. This CDR3 has 12 residues. Germline V gene data show CDR1 as SGHRS and CDR2 as YFSETQ. V was shortened by 4 bases and J by 7 bases, with 11 bases between the two germline ends.